This T cell receptor (delta chain) was retrieved from a study of Vδ1+ human thymocytes. There are 15 residues in the CDR3. The germline gives CDR1 TSWWSYY, CDR2 QGS. V was pared by 2 bases and J by 10 bases, with 8 bases of the junction left unmatched. Sequences come from RNA converted to cDNA by reverse transcription. Multiplex PCR used pooled V-gene forward primers and a constant-region reverse primer to amplify CDR3s. TCRdb re-analyzed the multiplex PCR reads via CATT. The table lists under 80,000 delta-chain clones, roughly a third of them singletons. General study findings and limits: Thymic delta-chain repertoires held approximately 20% Vdelta2 sequences and few Vdelta3, despite high sort purity. Thymic TRG and TRD repertoires appeared highly polyclonal, with Gaussian CDR3 length distributions.

In this sample, this clone turned up a few times. Its antigen is unknown. Thymocytes were sorted as CD3+ TCRVdelta1+ TCRVdelta2- after alphabeta T cell depletion. Between about 96% and 99.6% of sorted thymocytes were Vdelta1+. The material sequenced was Vdelta1+ gamma-delta thymocytes from the thymus. Subset of the sample: FACS-sorted CD3+ TCRalphabeta- TCRVdelta1+ TCRVdelta2- thymocytes. The chain carries TRDV1 and TRDJ1; 12 bases agree with TRDD3. The TCR was taken from a boy under two years old who had congenital heart surgery. The CDR3 DNA follows: TGTGCTCTTGGGGAAGGAACCTGGGGGATACGGAGACTCATCTTT. Protein: CALGEGTWGIRRLIF.